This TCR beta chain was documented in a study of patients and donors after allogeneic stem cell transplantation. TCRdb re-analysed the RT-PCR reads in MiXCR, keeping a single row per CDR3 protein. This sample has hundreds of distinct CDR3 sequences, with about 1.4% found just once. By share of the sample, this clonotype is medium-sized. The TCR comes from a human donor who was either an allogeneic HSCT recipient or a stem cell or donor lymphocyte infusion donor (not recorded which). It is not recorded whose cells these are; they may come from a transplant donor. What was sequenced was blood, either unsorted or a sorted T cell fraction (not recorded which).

The CDR3, as DNA: TGTGCCAGCAGCCCAACTAGCGGGAGGGTTAACGAGCAGTACTTC. This codes for CASSPTSGRVNEQYF. The chain carries TRBV4-2 and TRBJ2-7, with TRBD2 identical over 13 bases. Trimming cost V 4 bases and J 5 bases; bases outside gene matches: 5. The CDR3 is made up of 15 amino acids. Germline V gene lookup returns CDR1 LGHNA and CDR2 YNFKEQ.